These T cell receptor beta chains were read from a single sample in a study of T cell responses to AZD1222 COVID-19 vaccine. Generated by immunoSEQ multiplex PCR, the TCRdb table keeps only in-frame clones and is missing some. The sample carries more than 95,000 clones, 80% to 90% recorded once. Material: peripheral blood, obtained on day 0 of AZD1222 vaccination. The receptors shown here come from an adult in good health. Each CDR3 is given with its conserved first and last residue. The D gene is left open where the match is weak. Rows give clone size only sometimes, using once, few, many, or a class for an expanded clone.

V	size	D	J	CDR3	DNA
TRBV7-2	.	.	TRBJ2-5	CASSLGGRQETQYF	TGTGCCAGCAGCTTAGGCGGGCGACAAGAGACCCAGTACTTC
TRBV6-2/TRBV6-3	.	.	TRBJ2-1	CASSYAGVLNEQFF	TGTGCCAGCAGTTACGCCGGGGTCCTTAATGAGCAGTTCTTC
TRBV18	.	.	TRBJ2-1	CASSPIRAGEQFF	TGTGCCAGCTCACCAATCAGAGCTGGCGAGCAGTTCTTC
TRBV5-1	.	.	TRBJ1-1	CASSLEGSLNTEAFF	TGCGCCAGCAGCCTTGAGGGCAGCCTGAACACTGAAGCTTTCTTT
TRBV28	.	.	TRBJ1-2	CASSLPDRSWCFF	TGTGCCAGCAGTTTGCCGGACCGATCGTGGTGCTTCTTC
TRBV7-2	.	.	TRBJ1-4	CASSLAGTNEKLFF	TGTGCCAGCAGCTTAGCGGGGACTAATGAAAAACTGTTTTTT
TRBV5-4	.	.	TRBJ2-1	CASWDAAEQFF	TGTGCCAGCTGGGACGCCGCGGAGCAGTTCTTC
TRBV9	.	.	TRBJ1-3	CASSVGTSLSSGNTIYF	TGTGCCAGCAGCGTGGGGACGTCTTTATCCTCTGGAAACACCATATATTTT
TRBV28	.	TRBD1	TRBJ1-1	CASRYSDRGSTEAFF	TGTGCCAGCAGGTATAGTGACAGGGGATCCACTGAAGCTTTCTTT
TRBV7-2	.	TRBD1	TRBJ2-5	CASSFNRGKGETQYF	TGTGCCAGCAGCTTTAACAGGGGAAAGGGAGAGACCCAGTACTTC
TRBV4-2	.	TRBD2	TRBJ2-3	CASSQGGGLAGRTDTQYF	TGTGCCAGCAGCCAAGGGGGGGGGCTAGCGGGACGCACAGATACGCAGTATTTT
TRBV28	.	.	TRBJ1-2	CASMATNYGYTF	TGTGCCAGCATGGCCACCAACTATGGCTACACCTTC
TRBV18	.	.	TRBJ1-5	CASSPREVGARSYSNQPQHF	TGTGCCAGCTCACCTAGGGAAGTCGGGGCCAGGTCCTATAGCAATCAGCCCCAGCATTTT
TRBV28	.	.	TRBJ2-1	CASSSSPGTQFF	TGTGCCAGCAGTTCCTCGCCGGGGACGCAGTTCTTC
TRBV29-1	.	TRBD1	TRBJ2-4	CSAWTGGIQYF	TGCAGCGCCTGGACAGGTGGGATTCAGTACTTC
TRBV2	few	TRBD1	TRBJ1-1	CASDRDRGTEAFF	TGTGCCAGCGACAGGGACAGGGGCACTGAAGCTTTCTTT
TRBV18	.	TRBD1	TRBJ1-4	CASSLGTGEEKLFF	TGTGCCAGCTCACTTGGGACAGGGGAGGAAAAACTGTTTTTT
TRBV28	.	.	TRBJ1-4	CASRLVATNEKLFF	TGTGCCAGCAGGCTGGTTGCAACTAATGAAAAACTGTTTTTT